This TCR beta chain was sequenced for a study of T cells in Graves' hyperthyroidism and ophthalmopathy. General study findings and limits: Progression to ophthalmopathy was predicted a median of roughly seven months early.

As for this clonotype: Its specificity is not known. This may arise from a read error, as a much more abundant clone is one base away.

TCR beta CDR3 regions were amplified from RNA. HTBI primers drove first-round RT-PCR of the TCR CDR3. TCRdb ran MiXCR on the multiplex PCR reads and lists one entry per CDR3 protein. The sample shows about 370,000 distinct CDR3 sequences, roughly 15% of them seen only once. Deletions cut 5 bases from V and 10 bases from J, with 9 bases between. The germline CDR1 and CDR2 sequences are GTSNPN and SVGIG (reference sequence). The CDR3 loop spans 10 amino acids. The chain links TRBV30 to TRBJ2-1; D is unresolved. The sample taken for sequencing was blood. This TCR was recovered from a woman in her sixties or seventies with Graves' ophthalmopathy. The CDR3 is CAWAAHEQFF. The CDR3 nucleotides are TGTGCCTGGGCCGCCCACGAGCAGTTCTTC.